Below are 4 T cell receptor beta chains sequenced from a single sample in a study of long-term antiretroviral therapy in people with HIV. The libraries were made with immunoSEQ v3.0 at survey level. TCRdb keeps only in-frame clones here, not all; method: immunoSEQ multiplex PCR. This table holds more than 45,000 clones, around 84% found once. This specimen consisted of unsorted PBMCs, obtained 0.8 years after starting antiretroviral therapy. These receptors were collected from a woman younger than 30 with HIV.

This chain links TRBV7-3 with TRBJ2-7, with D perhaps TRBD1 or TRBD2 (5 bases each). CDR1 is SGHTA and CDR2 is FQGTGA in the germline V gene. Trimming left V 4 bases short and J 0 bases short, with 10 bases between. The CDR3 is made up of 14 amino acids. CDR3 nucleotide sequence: TGTGCCAGCAGCTCGGGACGGAGCTCCTACGAGCAGTACTTC. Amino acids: CASSSGRSSYEQYF.

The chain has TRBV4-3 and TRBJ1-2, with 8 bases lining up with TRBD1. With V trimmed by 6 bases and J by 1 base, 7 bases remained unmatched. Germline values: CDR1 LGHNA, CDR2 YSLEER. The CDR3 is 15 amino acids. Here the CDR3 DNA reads TGCGCCAGCAGTGAGACAGGGGCGGGTAACTATGGCTACACCTTC. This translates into CASSETGAGNYGYTF.

The CDR3, as DNA: TGCGCCAGCAGCTTGGGAGCGGGGAACACCGGGGAGCTGTTTTTT. It codes for CASSLGAGNTGELFF. This chain links TRBV5-1 with TRBJ2-2, with D maybe TRBD2 (6 bases). This CDR3 has 15 amino acids. Germline CDR1 and CDR2: SGHRS and YFSETQ. The V gene lost 0 bases and the J gene lost 1 base, with 7 bases spanning the gap.

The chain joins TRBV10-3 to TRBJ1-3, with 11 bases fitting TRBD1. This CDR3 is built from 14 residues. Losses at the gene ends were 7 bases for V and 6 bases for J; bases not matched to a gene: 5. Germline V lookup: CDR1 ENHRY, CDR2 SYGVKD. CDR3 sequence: CAIKDRGLVNTIYF. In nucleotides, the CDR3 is TGTGCCATCAAGGACAGGGGGCTCGTAAACACCATATATTTT.